The clone carrying this T cell receptor beta chain was found a few times. These data come from a study of blood T cell repertoires in COVID-19. Overall study: Specimens from acute and convalescent COVID-19 originated in the United States, Italy and Spain.

Source study methods: Amplified reference gene primers provided the basis for estimating nucleated cell counts. The table came from immunoSEQ multiplex PCR; TCRdb's copy has only in-frame clones and leaves some out. The V and J calls and clone size are taken from that table; D and trimming were inferred from the DNA. The repertoire holds about 190,000 clones, with approximately 90% as singletons. CDR3 size: 13 residues. V shed 4 bases and J shed 7 bases, with 11 bases lying between them. Germline V gene data show CDR1 as SNHLY and CDR2 as FYNNEI. The clonotype originates from a woman aged 35 to 49 who had recovered from COVID-19. V gene TRBV2 combines with J gene TRBJ1-5; TRBD1 might be the D (5 bases). Input material: peripheral blood. CDR3 protein: CASSVGQVQPQHF. The CDR3 DNA reads TGTGCCAGCAGTGTGGGGCAGGTACAGCCCCAGCATTTT.